Below, 9 T cell receptor beta chains from the same sample are listed, as sequenced in a study of blood T cell repertoires in COVID-19. Sequencing used immunoSEQ multiplex PCR; TCRdb keeps in-frame clones, though not all of them. Here the sample spans 75,000 to 95,000 clones, around 86% being singletons. The sample taken for sequencing was peripheral blood. Receptor source: a human donor in a cohort sampled during active COVID-19.

The chain joins TRBV5-1 to TRBJ1-1, with D possibly being TRBD1 (5 bases). Germline values: CDR1 SGHRS, CDR2 YFSETQ. V was cut by 4 bases and J by 4 bases, with 20 bases left in between. The CDR3 sequence is 16 residues long. The CDR3 nucleotides are TGCGCCAGCAGCCGTGGGGTGGCAGGGCTCGGCACTGAAGCTTTCTTT. Amino acid sequence: CASSRGVAGLGTEAFF.

Concerning this clone: This same CDR3 is encoded by further DNA sequences in the sample. This chain uses TRBV3-1 (or the pseudogene TRBV3-2) with TRBJ1-1, with D possibly being TRBD1 (5 bases). Germline V gene lookup returns CDR1 LGHDT and CDR2 YNNKEL (reference sequence). The CDR3 totals 14 residues. The V end was cut by 4 bases, the J end by 5 bases, with 14 bases between. In DNA form, the CDR3 reads TGTGCCAGCAGCCCGACCGGGGGATTTACTGAAGCTTTCTTT. Translating gives CASSPTGGFTEAFF.

The gene calls are TRBV25-1 and TRBJ2-1, with 9 bases matching TRBD1. Trimming at V came to 3 bases and at J to 1 base, leaving 10 bases not matched to a gene. The CDR3 runs 18 residues. Germline CDR1 and CDR2: MGHDK and SYGVNS. The CDR3 spells CASSDRTGVRRSYNEQFF. The CDR3 DNA sequence: TGTGCCAGCAGTGATCGGACAGGGGTAAGGAGATCCTACAATGAGCAGTTCTTC.

This chain links TRBV9 with TRBJ1-1, with D perhaps matching TRBD1 (6 bases). Trimming removed 0 bases at V and 5 bases at J, with 8 bases between. This CDR3 region has 13 residues. The germline V gene encodes CDR1 SGDLS and CDR2 YYNGEE. CDR3 coding DNA: TGTGCCAGCAGCGTAGTTGGGACAACTGAAGCTTTCTTT. Amino acid sequence: CASSVVGTTEAFF.

V and J are TRBV19 and TRBJ2-2, with 11 nucleotides matching TRBD1. After removal of 8 bases from V and 6 bases from J, the junction contained 8 bases not matched to a gene. The CDR3 consists of 15 residues. Germline V CDR1 and CDR2: LNHDA, SQIVND (reference sequence). Written as DNA, the CDR3 is TGTGCCAGTGATCCCGGGGGACAGGGGGCCGGGGAGCTGTTTTTT. Encoded protein: CASDPGGQGAGELFF. The entire variable domain, with the rest obtained from reference TRBV19 and TRBJ2-2, is as follows: DGGITQSPKYLFRKEGQNVTLSCEQNLNHDAMYWYRQDPGQGLRLIYYSQIVNDFQKGDIAEGYSVSREKKESFPLTVTSAQKNPTAFYLCASDPGGQGAGELFFGEGSRLTVL.

The chain links TRBV12-3 or TRBV12-4 to TRBJ2-1; no firm D call. The CDR3 consists of 11 residues. V dropped 1 base and J dropped 8 bases, with 3 bases sitting between them. CDR3 in DNA: TGTGCCAGCAGTTTAGTATATGAGCAGTTCTTC. Protein: CASSLVYEQFF.

The chain couples TRBV4-1 to TRBJ2-7; no firm D call. Trimming left V 1 base short and J 6 bases short, with 13 bases between. Per the germline V gene, CDR1 is MGHRA and CDR2 is YSYEKL. This CDR3 contains 14 residues. CDR3 nucleotides: TGCGCCAGCAGCCAAGTAGTTGGAGCGCCCGAGCAGTACTTC. Its protein is CASSQVVGAPEQYF.

This clone was seen more than once but under ten times. J is TRBJ2-7 and V is TRBV20-1; D is perhaps TRBD2 (5 bases). The V end was cut by 3 bases, the J end by 3 bases, with 6 bases between. Looked up from germline, CDR1 is DFQATT and CDR2 is SNEGSKA (reference sequence). This CDR3 contains 11 residues. The DNA of the CDR3 is TGCAGTGCTAGTCGGGGCTACGAGCAGTACTTC. Translated, it gives CSASRGYEQYF.

The V and J genes are TRBV6-6 and TRBJ2-3, with TRBD1 matching 8 bases. Per germline, CDR1 MNHNY and CDR2 SVGAGI (reference sequence). CDR3 length: 12 residues. Trimming at V came to 4 bases and at J to 8 bases, leaving 2 bases not matched to a gene. The CDR3 sequence is CASSFTGGTQYF. CDR3 DNA: TGTGCCAGCAGTTTTACAGGGGGTACGCAGTATTTT.